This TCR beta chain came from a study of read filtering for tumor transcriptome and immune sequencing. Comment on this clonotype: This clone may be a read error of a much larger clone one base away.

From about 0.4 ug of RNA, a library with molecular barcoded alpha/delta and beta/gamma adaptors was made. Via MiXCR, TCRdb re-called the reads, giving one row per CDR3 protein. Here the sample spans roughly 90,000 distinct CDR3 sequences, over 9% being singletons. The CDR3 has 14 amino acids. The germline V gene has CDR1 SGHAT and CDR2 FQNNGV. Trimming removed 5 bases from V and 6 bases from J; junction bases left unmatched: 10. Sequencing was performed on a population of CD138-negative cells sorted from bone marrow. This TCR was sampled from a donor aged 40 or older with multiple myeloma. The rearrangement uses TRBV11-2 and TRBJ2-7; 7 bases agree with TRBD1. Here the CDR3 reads CASSRPGQSSEQYF. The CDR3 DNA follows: TGTGCCAGCAGCCGACCGGGACAGAGTTCCGAGCAGTACTTC. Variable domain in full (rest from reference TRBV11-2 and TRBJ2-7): EAGVAQSPRYKIIEKRQSVAFWCNPISGHATLYWYQQILGQGPKLLIQFQNNGVVDDSQLPKDRFSAERLKGVDSTLKIQPAKLEDSAVYLCASSRPGQSSEQYFGPGTRLTVT.